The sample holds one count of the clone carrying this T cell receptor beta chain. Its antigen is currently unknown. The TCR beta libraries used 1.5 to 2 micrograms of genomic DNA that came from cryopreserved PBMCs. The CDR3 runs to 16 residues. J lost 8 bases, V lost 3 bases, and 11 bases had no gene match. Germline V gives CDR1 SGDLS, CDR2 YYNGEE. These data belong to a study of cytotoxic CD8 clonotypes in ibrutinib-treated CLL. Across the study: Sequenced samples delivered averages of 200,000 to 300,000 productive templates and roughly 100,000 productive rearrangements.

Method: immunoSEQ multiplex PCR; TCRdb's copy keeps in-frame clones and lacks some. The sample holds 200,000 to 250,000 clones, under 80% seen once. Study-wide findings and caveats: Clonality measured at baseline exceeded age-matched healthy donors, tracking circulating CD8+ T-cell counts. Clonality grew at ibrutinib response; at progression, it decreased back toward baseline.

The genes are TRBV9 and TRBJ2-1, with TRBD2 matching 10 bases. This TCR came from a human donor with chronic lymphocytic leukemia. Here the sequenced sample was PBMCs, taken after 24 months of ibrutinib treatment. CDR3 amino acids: CASSGILAGESDEQFF. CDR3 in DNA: TGTGCCAGCAGCGGAATTCTAGCGGGAGAGAGTGATGAGCAGTTCTTC.